Shown below are 22 T cell receptor beta chains from a single sample sequenced in a study of monozygotic twins with inflammatory bowel disease. For each CDR3 protein, TCRdb gives one entry from its re-call of the 5' RACE reads, without DNA. The sample has some 330,000 distinct CDR3 sequences. The sequencing input was blood. The receptors shown here come from a human donor with ulcerative colitis or Crohn's disease, or a healthy co-twin of an affected twin (not recorded which).

The V gene is TRBV29-1, the J gene TRBJ2-1; TCRdb calls TRBD2, which cannot be checked without DNA. The CDR3 sequence is 12 residues long. Germline CDR1 SQVTM, CDR2 ANQGSEA. The CDR3 protein is CSVAQREFEQFF.

This sequence joins TRBV12-3 or TRBV12-4 and TRBJ1-2; with no DNA, the TCRdb D assignment of TRBD1 cannot be verified. The CDR3 sequence is 14 residues long. The CDR3 loop reads CASSTRGDNYGYTF.

The CDR3 sequence is CASSLSGQPNTDTQYF. The chain couples TRBV5-6 to TRBJ2-3; TCRdb returns TRBD1, unconfirmable since there is no DNA. This CDR3 contains 16 residues. Germline CDR1 is SGHDT and CDR2 is YYEEEE.

V is TRBV7-9 and J is TRBJ2-5; TCRdb names TRBD2, which stays unverified in the absence of DNA. The CDR3 is 15 residues long. Germline V CDR1 and CDR2: SEHNR, FQNEAQ (reference sequence). The CDR3 protein is CASSRPSGLGETQYF. Drawing the rest from reference TRBV7-9 and TRBJ2-5, the complete variable domain is DTGVSQNPRHKITKRGQNVTFRCDPISEHNRLYWYRQTLGQGPEFLTYFQNEAQLEKSRLLSDRFSAERPKGSFSTLEIQRTEQGDSAMYLCASSRPSGLGETQYFGPGTRLLVL.

This chain connects TRBV7-8 to TRBJ1-5. This CDR3 comprises 13 residues. CDR1 is SGHVS and CDR2 is FQNEAQ in the germline V gene. This CDR3 reads CASSLMPDQPQHF. The whole variable domain, remainder taken from reference TRBV7-8 and TRBJ1-5, is GAGVSQSPRYKVAKRGQDVALRCDPISGHVSLFWYQQALGQGPEFLTYFQNEAQLDKSGLPSDRFFAERPEGSVSTLKIQRTQQEDSAVYLCASSLMPDQPQHFGDGTRLSIL.

The chain recombines TRBV25-1 with TRBJ2-7; TCRdb designates TRBD1, a call that cannot be tested without DNA. In germline, CDR1 is MGHDK, CDR2 SYGVNS. The CDR3 extends over 17 amino acids. CDR3: CASSIPSGQRFRDEQYF.

The chain joins TRBV6-2 or TRBV6-3 to TRBJ2-6. Germline V lookup: CDR1 MNHEY, CDR2 SVGEGT. The CDR3 is 16 residues long. The CDR3 sequence is CASSYVRLVGANVLTF.

This chain connects TRBV20-1 to TRBJ2-7; absent DNA, TCRdb's TRBD1 call cannot be checked. This CDR3 spans 14 amino acids. Per germline, CDR1 DFQATT and CDR2 SNEGSKA (reference sequence). CDR3 sequence: CSANRDGNSYEQYF.

J is TRBJ2-7 and V is TRBV7-2; TCRdb selects TRBD2, and the lack of DNA leaves this call unchecked. The CDR3 runs to 15 residues. CDR1 and CDR2 from the germline V gene are SGHTA and FQGNSA. CDR3 amino acids: CASSLTSGGFYEQYF.

V is TRBV14 and J is TRBJ2-7; TCRdb designates TRBD1, a call that cannot be tested without DNA. CDR3 length equals 16 residues. CDR1 and CDR2 from the germline V gene are SGHDN and FVKESK. CDR3 region: CASSRARGFNLYEQYF. Full variable domain (missing parts from reference TRBV14 and TRBJ2-7): EAGVTQFPSHSVIEKGQTVTLRCDPISGHDNLYWYRRVMGKEIKFLLHFVKESKQDESGMPNNRFLAERTGGTYSTLKVQPAELEDSGVYFCASSRARGFNLYEQYFGPGTRLTVT.

V is TRBV24-1 and J is TRBJ2-2; TCRdb indicates TRBD1, and absent DNA this call remains unverified. Germline CDR1 and CDR2: KGHDR and SFDVKD. The CDR3 totals 20 residues. CDR3 protein: CATSDLSGGGRSIHAGELFF.

The chain is built from TRBV6-1 and TRBJ1-3; TCRdb reports TRBD1, a call that lacks DNA to check it against. Germline CDR1 is MNHNS and CDR2 is SASEGT. This CDR3 has 15 residues. The CDR3 protein is CASRTTGKSGNTIYF.

This chain connects TRBV12-3 or TRBV12-4 to TRBJ1-6. The CDR3 has 16 residues. The CDR3 sequence is CASSLAGERNNSPLHF.

V usage is TRBV7-9 and J usage is TRBJ2-1; TCRdb outputs TRBD1, but without DNA this stays unchecked. Germline CDR1 reads SEHNR; CDR2 reads FQNEAQ (reference sequence). This CDR3 comprises 14 residues. The CDR3 spells CASSWPGQVNEQFF.

The rearrangement links TRBV19 to TRBJ2-2; TCRdb returns TRBD2, unconfirmable since there is no DNA. The CDR3 has 16 residues. The germline V gene encodes CDR1 LNHDA and CDR2 SQIVND (reference sequence). CDR3 loop: CASLSSGSFKTGELFF.

This chain links TRBV12-5 with TRBJ2-1; TCRdb proposes TRBD1, but this gene call is untestable without DNA. There are 13 residues in the CDR3. In germline, CDR1 is LGHNT, CDR2 FRNRAP. The chain's CDR3 is CASGLTGSNEQFF. Complete variable domain (other parts from reference TRBV12-5 and TRBJ2-1): DARVTQTPRHKVTEMGQEVTMRCQPILGHNTVFWYRQTMMQGLELLAYFRNRAPLDDSGMPKDRFSAEMPDATLATLKIQPSEPRDSAVYFCASGLTGSNEQFFGPGTRLTVL.

The rearrangement joins TRBV5-6 to TRBJ1-4; with no DNA, the TCRdb D assignment of TRBD1 cannot be verified. Looked up from germline, CDR1 is SGHDT and CDR2 is YYEEEE. This CDR3 region has 14 residues. CDR3 sequence: CASSSRTGGEKLFF.

The V gene is TRBV29-1, the J gene TRBJ2-7. CDR3 length equals 12 residues. The germline gives CDR1 SQVTM, CDR2 ANQGSEA. CDR3 region: CSVAVAVDEQYF.

The CDR3 spells CASSKKGEGSYEQYF. V gene TRBV21-1 combines with J gene TRBJ2-7; the TCRdb D gene call, TRBD1, has no DNA to confirm it. TRBV21-1 corresponds to a pseudogene. This CDR3 spans 15 amino acids.

The chain employs TRBV5-1 and TRBJ1-1; the D call of TRBD1 rests on TCRdb alone, since no DNA is present to check it. CDR1 is SGHRS and CDR2 is YFSETQ in the germline V gene. The CDR3 runs 16 residues. CDR3 sequence: CASSFLAGDLNTEAFF.

The chain joins TRBV7-2 to TRBJ2-1. In germline, CDR1 is SGHTA, CDR2 FQGNSA. The CDR3 covers 15 residues. CDR3 protein: CASSLSMTSYNEQFF. Supplemented by reference TRBV7-2 and TRBJ2-1, the full variable domain reads GAGVSQSPSNKVTEKGKDVELRCDPISGHTALYWYRQSLGQGLEFLIYFQGNSAPDKSGLPSDRFSAERTGGSVSTLTIQRTQQEDSAVYLCASSLSMTSYNEQFFGPGTRLTVL.

The chain employs TRBV7-2 and TRBJ1-5. The length of the CDR3 is 15 residues. Germline CDR1 reads SGHTA; CDR2 reads FQGNSA. CDR3 amino acids: CASSLEGMGGWPQHF.